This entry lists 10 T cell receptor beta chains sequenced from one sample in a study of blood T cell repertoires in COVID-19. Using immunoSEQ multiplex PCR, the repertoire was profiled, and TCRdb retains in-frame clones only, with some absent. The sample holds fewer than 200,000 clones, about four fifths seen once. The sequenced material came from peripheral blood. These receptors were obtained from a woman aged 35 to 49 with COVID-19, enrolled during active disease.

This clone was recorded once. CDR3 sequence: CASRHPGESADTQYF. The CDR3 DNA sequence: TGTGCTAGCCGACACCCAGGGGAAAGTGCAGATACGCAGTATTTT. This sequence joins TRBV7-7 and TRBJ2-3, with a weak D call TRBD1 (6 bases). The germline V gene encodes CDR1 SSHAT and CDR2 FNYEAQ (reference sequence). This CDR3 is built from 15 residues.

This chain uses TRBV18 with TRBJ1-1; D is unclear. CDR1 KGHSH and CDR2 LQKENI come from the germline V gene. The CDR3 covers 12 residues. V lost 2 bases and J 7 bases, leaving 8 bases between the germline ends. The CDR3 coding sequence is TGTGCCAGCTCACCAAACTTCGGTGAAGCTTTCTTT. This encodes CASSPNFGEAFF. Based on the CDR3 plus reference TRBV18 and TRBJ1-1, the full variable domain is NAGVMQNPRHLVRRRGQEARLRCSPMKGHSHVYWYRQLPEEGLKFMVYLQKENIIDESGMPKERFSAEFPKEGPSILRIQQVVRGDSAAYFCASSPNFGEAFFGQGTRLTVV.

Written as DNA, the CDR3 is TGTGCCATCTCGCCCGGGACAAGGAATGAAAAACTGTTTTTT. Translation: CAISPGTRNEKLFF. The chain uses TRBV10-3 and TRBJ1-4; maybe TRBD1 (6 bases). The germline CDR1 and CDR2 sequences are ENHRY and SYGVKD. The CDR3 covers 14 residues. The V end lost 8 bases, the J end lost 5 bases, and 15 bases lay between the germline ends.

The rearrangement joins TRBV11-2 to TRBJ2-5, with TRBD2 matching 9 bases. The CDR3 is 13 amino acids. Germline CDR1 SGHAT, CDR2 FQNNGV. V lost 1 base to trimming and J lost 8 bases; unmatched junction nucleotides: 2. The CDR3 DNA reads TGTGCCAGCAGCTTAGTTAGCGGGAGAACCCAGTACTTC. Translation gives CASSLVSGRTQYF. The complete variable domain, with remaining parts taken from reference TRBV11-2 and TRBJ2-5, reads EAGVAQSPRYKIIEKRQSVAFWCNPISGHATLYWYQQILGQGPKLLIQFQNNGVVDDSQLPKDRFSAERLKGVDSTLKIQPAKLEDSAVYLCASSLVSGRTQYFGPGTRLLVL.

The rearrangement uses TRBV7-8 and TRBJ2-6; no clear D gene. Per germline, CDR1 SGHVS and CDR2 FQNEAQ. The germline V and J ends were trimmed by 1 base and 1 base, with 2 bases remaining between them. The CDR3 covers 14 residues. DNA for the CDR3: TGTGCCAGCAGCTTAGTATCTGGGGCCAACGTCCTGACTTTC. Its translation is CASSLVSGANVLTF.

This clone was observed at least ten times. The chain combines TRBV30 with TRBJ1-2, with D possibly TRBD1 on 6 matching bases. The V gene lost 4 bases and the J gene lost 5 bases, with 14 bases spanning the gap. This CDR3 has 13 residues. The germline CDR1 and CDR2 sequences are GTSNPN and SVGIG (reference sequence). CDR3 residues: CAWMRRQEYGYTF. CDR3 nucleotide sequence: TGTGCCTGGATGCGTCGACAGGAGTATGGCTACACCTTC.

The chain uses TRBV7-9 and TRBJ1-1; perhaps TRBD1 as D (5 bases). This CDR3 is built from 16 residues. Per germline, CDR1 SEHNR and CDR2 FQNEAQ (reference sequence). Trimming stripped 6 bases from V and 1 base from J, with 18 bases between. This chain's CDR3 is CASRGGRGAGNTEAFF. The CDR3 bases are TGTGCCAGCAGGGGCGGGAGAGGGGCGGGGAACACTGAAGCTTTCTTT.

CDR3 nucleotides: TGTGCCAGCAGCCACCGAGTCGGGAGCTCCTACGAGCAGTACTTC. Amino acid sequence: CASSHRVGSSYEQYF. The V gene is TRBV11-2, the J gene TRBJ2-7; maybe TRBD2 (6 bases). CDR1 is SGHAT and CDR2 is FQNNGV in the germline V gene. The V end was cut by 5 bases, the J end by 0 bases, with 14 bases between. CDR3 size: 15 residues.

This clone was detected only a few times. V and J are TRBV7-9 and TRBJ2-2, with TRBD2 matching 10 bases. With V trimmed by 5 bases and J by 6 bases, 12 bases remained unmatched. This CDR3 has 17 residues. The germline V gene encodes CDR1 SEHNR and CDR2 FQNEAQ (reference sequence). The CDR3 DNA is TGTGCCAGCAGCCCTAATCCGTGGGGACTAGCGTCCGGGGAGCTGTTTTTT. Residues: CASSPNPWGLASGELFF.

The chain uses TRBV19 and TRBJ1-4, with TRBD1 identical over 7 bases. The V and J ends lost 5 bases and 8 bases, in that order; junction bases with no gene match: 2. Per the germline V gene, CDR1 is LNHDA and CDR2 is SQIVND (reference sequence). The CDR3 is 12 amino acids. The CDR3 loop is CASSAGQEKLFF. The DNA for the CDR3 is TGTGCCAGTAGTGCGGGACAGGAAAAACTGTTTTTT.